This paragraph covers one TCR beta chain sequence. This specimen belongs to a study of blood T cell repertoires in COVID-19. Study summary: Samples came from the United States, Italy and Spain, spanning acute and convalescent COVID-19.

Sequencing was performed with immunoSEQ multiplex PCR; in TCRdb, only in-frame clones are kept and a portion is missing. The sample has about 350,000 clones; roughly 87% are singletons. The V and J ends lost 5 bases and 4 bases respectively, with 15 bases between them. Germline-derived CDR1 and CDR2 are SGHVS and FQNEAQ. The CDR3 runs 14 residues. Participants, roughly 18 to 90 years old, spanned under 25 US areas. Recovered participants had two consecutive negative NP/OP PCR tests, healthcare professional clearance, or symptom resolution. This receptor was obtained from a young woman who had recovered from COVID-19. The V and J genes are TRBV7-8 and TRBJ2-7; D is ambiguous. Sequenced material: PBMCs or T cells enriched from blood (not recorded which). The CDR3 protein is CASSPRSTFYEQYF. The CDR3 DNA follows: TGTGCCAGCAGCCCTCGGAGCACTTTTTACGAGCAGTACTTC.